This passage covers 22 T cell receptor beta chains from one sample sequenced in a study of cytomegalovirus exposure and HLA in healthy donors. PCR involved 60 Vbeta and 13 Jbeta primers. TCRdb's table, derived via immunoSEQ multiplex PCR, lists solely in-frame clones and lacks some. The sample shows 120,000 or so clones, approximately 81% of them seen only once. Material: PBMCs. The origin of the receptors is a man between 18 and 35 years old in good health and CMV-seropositive.

This sequence joins TRBV11-2 and TRBJ2-2; the D is unclear. The CDR3 totals 15 residues. V lost 5 bases, J lost 4 bases, and 14 bases lay in between. CDR1 is SGHAT, CDR2 FQNNGV, per germline. CDR3 protein: CASSPGAWSTGELFF. The CDR3 DNA reads TGTGCCAGCAGCCCTGGCGCGTGGAGCACCGGGGAGCTGTTTTTT.

V and J are TRBV5-1 and TRBJ1-1; 7 bases line up with TRBD1. Trimming removed 7 bases from V and 8 bases from J; junction bases left unmatched: 17. Germline values: CDR1 SGHRS, CDR2 YFSETQ. The CDR3 runs 15 residues. The CDR3 reads CASVQRTGLNSEAFF. The CDR3 DNA follows: TGCGCCAGCGTCCAGCGGACAGGATTAAACTCGGAAGCTTTCTTT. Full variable domain (rest looked up from reference TRBV5-1 and TRBJ1-1): KAGVTQTPRYLIKTRGQQVTLSCSPISGHRSVSWYQQTPGQGLQFLFEYFSETQRNKGNFPGRFSGRQFSNSRSEMNVSTLELGDSALYLCASVQRTGLNSEAFFGQGTRLTVV.

J is TRBJ1-1 and V is TRBV6-4; a possible D gene is TRBD1 (5 bases). The CDR3 contains 11 residues. The V gene's germline CDR1 is MRHNA and CDR2 SNTAGT. V was cut by 6 bases and J by 4 bases, with 6 bases left in between. This CDR3 reads CASRGGTEAFF. The CDR3 DNA reads as TGTGCCAGCAGGGGGGGCACTGAAGCTTTCTTT.

This rearrangement joins TRBV14 to TRBJ1-5, with a weak D call TRBD1 (5 bases). Trimming cost V 0 bases and J 12 bases, with 18 bases left between them. The CDR3 is made up of 15 amino acids. The germline V gene encodes CDR1 SGHDN and CDR2 FVKESK. CDR3 DNA sequence: TGTGCCAGCAGCCAAGATGGACATCCCTCTTCGATCCAGCATTTT. Protein: CASSQDGHPSSIQHF.

The chain links TRBV6-5 to TRBJ2-7, with D unresolved. The CDR3 runs 13 residues. Germline values: CDR1 MNHEY, CDR2 SVGAGI. V was shortened by 0 bases and J by 4 bases, with 7 bases between the two germline ends. CDR3 DNA: TGTGCCAGCAGTTACTCCCTGAGTTACGAGCAGTACTTC. Translating gives CASSYSLSYEQYF.

This chain joins TRBV6-6 and TRBJ1-2; D perhaps matches TRBD1 (5 bases). The V gene's germline CDR1 is MNHNY and CDR2 SVGAGI (reference sequence). CDR3 length equals 15 residues. The V and J ends lost 4 bases and 3 bases respectively, with 15 bases between them. In DNA, the CDR3 is TGTGCCAGCAGTTTTGCCATGACAGTCCACTATGGCTACACCTTC. As protein: CASSFAMTVHYGYTF.

This chain uses TRBV10-2 with TRBJ2-1, with no clear D. Germline V CDR1 and CDR2: WSHSY, SAAADI. The CDR3 consists of 15 residues. Trimming pared 5 bases from V and 0 bases from J, leaving 11 bases between. This chain's CDR3 is CASSRLVSSYNEQFF. For the CDR3, the DNA is TGCGCCAGCAGTAGGCTAGTGAGCTCCTACAATGAGCAGTTCTTC.

V gene TRBV11-2 combines with J gene TRBJ2-3; 9 bases match TRBD2. The CDR3 runs to 17 residues. Germline CDR1 reads SGHAT; CDR2 reads FQNNGV. Trimming cost V 1 base and J 0 bases; bases outside gene matches: 5. CDR3 nucleotides: TGTGCCAGCAGCTTAGTCGCGGGGGGGCTAAGCACAGATACGCAGTATTTT. Protein sequence: CASSLVAGGLSTDTQYF.

The rearrangement uses TRBV7-9 and TRBJ2-3; 9 nucleotides agree with TRBD1. Germline loops: CDR1 SEHNR, CDR2 FQNEAQ (reference sequence). The CDR3 runs to 15 residues. After removal of 5 bases from V and 3 bases from J, the junction contained 6 bases not matched to a gene. DNA of the CDR3: TGTGCCAGCAGCACTCGACAGGGGGGGACAGATACGCAGTATTTT. It yields the protein CASSTRQGGTDTQYF.

The chain employs TRBV28 and TRBJ1-1, with D unclear. The CDR3 is made up of 13 amino acids. V dropped 11 bases and J dropped 3 bases, with 16 bases sitting between them. Germline CDR1 MDHEN, CDR2 SYDVKM. CDR3: CAARGRRDTEAFF. The CDR3, as DNA: TGTGCCGCCCGGGGTCGGAGGGACACTGAAGCTTTCTTT. Full variable domain (rest looked up from reference TRBV28 and TRBJ1-1): DVKVTQSSRYLVKRTGEKVFLECVQDMDHENMFWYRQDPGLGLRLIYFSYDVKMKEKGDIPEGYSVSREKKERFSLILESASTNQTSMYLCAARGRRDTEAFFGQGTRLTVV.

The V and J genes are TRBV25-1 and TRBJ2-1; 8 bases are a match to TRBD1. Germline CDR1 is MGHDK and CDR2 is SYGVNS. Unmatched junction bases numbered 11, after V lost 8 bases and J lost 8 bases. The CDR3 has 14 amino acids. In DNA form, the CDR3 reads TGTGCCAGCGCCGGGACAGGTTTTTCTGATGAGCAGTTCTTC. This encodes CASAGTGFSDEQFF.

The chain joins TRBV7-2 to TRBJ2-3; TRBD2 agrees at 8 bases. The length of the CDR3 is 15 residues. V gave up 0 bases and J gave up 4 bases; unmatched junction bases: 3. Germline V gene data show CDR1 as SGHTA and CDR2 as FQGNSA. CDR3 coding DNA: TGTGCCAGCAGCTTAGCACGGGGGGGCGCAGATACGCAGTATTTT. Amino acid sequence: CASSLARGGADTQYF. Supplemented by reference TRBV7-2 and TRBJ2-3, the full variable domain reads GAGVSQSPSNKVTEKGKDVELRCDPISGHTALYWYRQSLGQGLEFLIYFQGNSAPDKSGLPSDRFSAERTGGSVSTLTIQRTQQEDSAVYLCASSLARGGADTQYFGPGTRLTVL.

The V call is TRBV2, the J call TRBJ1-5, with D possibly being TRBD1 (5 bases). The CDR3 has 13 residues. The ends were cut back, 6 bases at V and 1 base at J, with 7 bases in the middle. Germline CDR1 is SNHLY and CDR2 is FYNNEI. In nucleotides, the CDR3 is TGTGCCAGCAGGGGACTCAGCAATCAGCCCCAGCATTTT. As protein: CASRGLSNQPQHF.

This chain uses TRBV27 with TRBJ1-5, with D tentatively TRBD1 (6 bases). Germline values: CDR1 MNHEY, CDR2 SMNVEV (reference sequence). The CDR3 extends over 15 amino acids. The V end lost 6 bases, the J end lost 3 bases, and 15 bases lay between the germline ends. The CDR3 bases are TGTGCCAGCAGACGTCGGGAGGGGGTCAATCAGCCCCAGCATTTT. Protein product: CASRRREGVNQPQHF.

The chain is built from TRBV27 and TRBJ1-2; 7 bases are shared with TRBD1. CDR1 and CDR2 from the germline V gene are MNHEY and SMNVEV (reference sequence). The V segment lost 10 bases and the J segment 8 bases; nucleotides outside the gene matches: 13. The CDR3 runs to 13 residues. In DNA, the CDR3 is TGTGCCACCTTGGGGCGACAGGGTCGGGGCTACACCTTC. It is translated as CATLGRQGRGYTF.

The chain links TRBV4-3 to TRBJ2-1; 7 bases agree with TRBD1. Unmatched junction bases numbered 10, after V lost 0 bases and J lost 8 bases. The length of the CDR3 is 16 residues. CDR1 is LGHNA, CDR2 YSLEER, per germline. The CDR3 loop is CASSQESLDRAYEQFF. In DNA, the CDR3 is TGCGCCAGCAGCCAAGAATCCCTCGACAGGGCGTATGAGCAGTTCTTC.

The chain uses TRBV5-1 and TRBJ2-3; no reliable D call. The V gene lost 4 bases and the J gene lost 4 bases, with 10 bases spanning the gap. CDR1 and CDR2 (germline): SGHRS, YFSETQ. This CDR3 comprises 13 residues. The CDR3 region has the DNA TGCGCCAGCAGCCCGAGTTCCCCAGATACGCAGTATTTT. It yields the protein CASSPSSPDTQYF.

This clone occurred a few times. The chain has TRBV25-1 and TRBJ2-7; D is undetermined. Germline CDR1 and CDR2: MGHDK and SYGVNS. The V gene lost 4 bases and the J gene lost 7 bases, with 17 bases spanning the gap. The length of the CDR3 is 14 residues. The CDR3 loop is CASSGTPLVEEQYF. CDR3 in DNA: TGTGCCAGCAGTGGAACTCCCTTAGTGGAGGAGCAGTACTTC.

Only a few counts were recorded for this clone. V is TRBV6-4 and J is TRBJ2-3; 12 positions agree with TRBD2. V lost 2 bases and J lost 4; bases outside the gene matches: 1. CDR1 is MRHNA, CDR2 SNTAGT, per germline. The CDR3 is 15 amino acids. The CDR3 loop reads CASSDGTSGSDTQYF. The CDR3 coding sequence is TGTGCCAGCAGTGACGGGACTAGCGGGTCAGATACGCAGTATTTT.

The rearrangement uses TRBV6-1 and TRBJ2-5; D uncertain. The DNA end lines up better with TRBJ2-7; the J call may be wrong. CDR1 MNHNS and CDR2 SASEGT come from the germline V gene. This CDR3 has 12 residues. CDR3 bases: TGTGCCAGCAGATCAGGATCCTACGAGCAGTACTTC. The encoded protein is CASRSGSYEQYF.

The chain links TRBV5-1 to TRBJ1-4; D is ambiguous. V shed 1 base and J shed 8 bases, with 12 bases lying between them. The CDR3 totals 14 residues. CDR1 is SGHRS, CDR2 YFSETQ, per germline. CDR3 sequence reads: CASSLTSNGEKLFF. CDR3 sequence (DNA): TGCGCCAGCAGCTTGACGTCCAACGGGGAAAAACTGTTTTTT.

The chain is built from TRBV4-3 and TRBJ1-6; possibly TRBD1 for D (5 bases). This CDR3 spans 16 amino acids. The germline CDR1 and CDR2 sequences are LGHNA and YSLEER. The V end lost 4 bases, the J end lost 5 bases, and 15 bases lay between the germline ends. In nucleotides, the CDR3 is TGCGCCAGCAGCCTTCGGGAGGGGAAACATAATTCACCCCTCCACTTT. The encoded protein is CASSLREGKHNSPLHF.